This note documents a single T cell receptor (beta chain) sequence. The data originate from a study of shared T cell receptors in the human thymus. Repertoires were generated with immunoSEQ multiplex PCR, while TCRdb's copy carries only in-frame clones and drops some. The sample records hundreds of thousands of clones, around 87% being singletons. The CDR3 is made up of 13 amino acids. Germline loops: CDR1 MRHNA, CDR2 SNTAGT. The V end was cut by 6 bases, the J end by 5 bases, with 11 bases between. These data were also reused for a study on human thymus T cells. That source notes: Thymic tissue was derived from resections collected during corrective heart surgery. What appeared biased in thymic and blood repertoires was the usage of V and J genes. Unrelated individuals had highly overlapping thymic repertoires, as reported in related research.

V is TRBV6-4 and J is TRBJ2-1, with D possibly TRBD2 on 6 matching bases. The material sequenced was thymocytes. The TCR comes from a boy younger than two with a congenital heart defect. The CDR3 DNA reads TGTGCCAGCAGAGGCGGAGGGGACAATGAGCAGTTCTTC. This translates into CASRGGGDNEQFF.